The entry below describes one T cell receptor beta chain. This entry is derived from a study of memory CD4+ T cells and cytomegalovirus serostatus. From germline, CDR1 is MGHRA and CDR2 YSYEKL. This CDR3 comprises 13 residues. Trimming left V 3 bases short and J 8 bases short, with 13 bases between. Single viable CD3+CD4+CD8-CD45RO+ cells were sorted as the memory CD4+ T cells. Serostatus was set by detecting CMV pp150, pp28, p38, p52 IgG. Measured with immunoSEQ multiplex PCR; TCRdb has only the in-frame clones, and not every one. This sample carries roughly 76,000 clones, about 78% of them seen once, and the ten largest clones take 2.5% to 3%.

The sequence derives from an adult in good health and CMV-seropositive. This chain uses TRBV4-1 with TRBJ1-1, with no clear D. Sequenced: memory CD4+ T cells from blood. In DNA, the CDR3 is TGCGCCAGCAGCCACCCGACGCGGCAAGAAGCTTTCTTT. Amino acid sequence: CASSHPTRQEAFF.